This record concerns one T cell receptor beta chain sequence. As processed by the authors: Amplification of reference gene primers provided the estimated nucleated cell counts. Assay: immunoSEQ multiplex PCR; the TCRdb copy retains only in-frame clones and omits some. That table is the source of V, J and clone size, and D and trimming were worked out from the DNA. The sample includes some 140,000 clones, just under 85% of them seen just once. These data are taken from a study of blood T cell repertoires in COVID-19. Study at large: COVID-19 samples, acute and convalescent, were from the United States, Italy and Spain. PBMCs, B-cell-depleted T cells, or T cells were the source of the cDNA or gDNA that made up the material.

V lost 11 bases, J lost 7 bases, and 20 bases stayed unmatched. The length of the CDR3 is 16 residues. Germline CDR1 and CDR2: LNHDA and SQIVND (reference sequence). The genes are TRBV19 and TRBJ2-1; 7 nucleotides line up with TRBD1. This sequence originates from a human donor in a cohort sampled during active COVID-19. Specimen: peripheral blood. This CDR3 is CAPKGGQQGSGNEQFF. The DNA for the CDR3 is TGTGCCCCCAAAGGGGGCCAACAGGGGTCGGGGAATGAGCAGTTCTTC. The full variable domain, with the rest looked up from reference TRBV19 and TRBJ2-1, is DGGITQSPKYLFRKEGQNVTLSCEQNLNHDAMYWYRQDPGQGLRLIYYSQIVNDFQKGDIAEGYSVSREKKESFPLTVTSAQKNPTAFYLCAPKGGQQGSGNEQFFGPGTRLTVL.